The next 30 T cell receptor beta chains were all read from a single sample in a study of T cells expressing NK-cell markers. TCRdb reprocessed the 5' RACE reads, with one entry per CDR3 protein and no DNA. Seen in this sample are 150,000 to 170,000 distinct CDR3 sequences; the ten most common clones hold about 39%. The sequenced material came from blood T cells: a sorted CD56 or NKG2C T cell subset, CD4+ or CD8+ T cells, or bulk PBMC T cells (not recorded which). The receptor set was obtained from a woman in her fifties or sixties in good health.

The chain links TRBV19 to TRBJ1-1. Per the germline V gene, CDR1 is LNHDA and CDR2 is SQIVND (reference sequence). This CDR3 is 13 amino acids long. The CDR3 sequence is CASILRRNTEAFF.

The rearrangement uses TRBV15 and TRBJ2-1; no DNA is available, so the TRBD2 call from TCRdb remains unchecked. Germline CDR1 LNHNV, CDR2 YYDKDF (reference sequence). The CDR3 is made up of 14 amino acids. CDR3: CATSSGLAANEQFF.

The chain links TRBV12-3 or TRBV12-4 to TRBJ2-7; with no DNA, the TCRdb D assignment of TRBD2 cannot be verified. This CDR3 comprises 15 residues. CDR3 loop: CASSVKAGGLYEQYF.

CDR3 sequence: CASRAGNTEAFF. J is TRBJ1-1 and V is TRBV5-1. CDR1 SGHRS and CDR2 YFSETQ come from the germline V gene. The CDR3 spans 12 residues.

The chain uses TRBV13 and TRBJ2-3; absent DNA, TCRdb's TRBD1 call cannot be checked. Germline values: CDR1 PRHDT, CDR2 FYEKMQ (reference sequence). The CDR3 extends over 15 amino acids. The CDR3 is CASGGSGTFGPTQYF.

The chain links TRBV10-3 to TRBJ2-2; TCRdb picks TRBD1, but there is no DNA to check that call. Germline CDR1 and CDR2: ENHRY and SYGVKD. CDR3 size: 16 residues. CDR3 residues: CAIVVEWGDHTGELFF.

The rearrangement joins TRBV24-1 to TRBJ1-1; TCRdb returns TRBD1, unconfirmable since there is no DNA. The germline V gene encodes CDR1 KGHDR and CDR2 SFDVKD. The CDR3 spans 13 residues. This CDR3 is CATRPPGGTEAFF.

V and J are TRBV15 and TRBJ2-5; TCRdb selects TRBD1, and the lack of DNA leaves this call unchecked. This CDR3 spans 16 amino acids. CDR1 is LNHNV, CDR2 YYDKDF, per germline (reference sequence). The CDR3 here is CATSSPYGGTIETQYF.

V usage is TRBV12-3 or TRBV12-4 and J usage is TRBJ2-1; the D call from TCRdb, TRBD1, cannot be confirmed without DNA. The CDR3 has 12 amino acids. The CDR3 sequence is CASSSQDRGKFF.

This chain connects TRBV12-3 or TRBV12-4 to TRBJ2-1. This CDR3 is 14 amino acids long. The CDR3: CASSDSGGYNEQFF.

The rearrangement joins TRBV29-1 to TRBJ2-2; TCRdb lists TRBD2, though no DNA is available to test this call. Germline V gene data show CDR1 as SQVTM and CDR2 as ANQGSEA. This CDR3 contains 13 residues. The CDR3 sequence: CSVPGYIPGELFF.

V and J are TRBV2 and TRBJ2-1; TCRdb indicates TRBD2, and absent DNA this call remains unverified. This CDR3 comprises 14 residues. Germline CDR1 reads SNHLY; CDR2 reads FYNNEI. The CDR3 loop is CASSSSEGYNEQFF.

The chain couples TRBV27 to TRBJ1-1; TCRdb returns TRBD1, unconfirmable since there is no DNA. This CDR3 is built from 16 residues. Per germline, CDR1 MNHEY and CDR2 SMNVEV (reference sequence). The CDR3 protein is CASSLEGGRGLTEAFF.

The rearrangement links TRBV13 to TRBJ2-2. Germline CDR1 reads PRHDT; CDR2 reads FYEKMQ (reference sequence). This CDR3 contains 14 residues. CDR3 sequence: CASSLASAGELFFF.

V and J are TRBV29-1 and TRBJ2-7; TCRdb selects TRBD1, and the lack of DNA leaves this call unchecked. The CDR3 extends over 13 amino acids. CDR1 and CDR2 (germline): SQVTM, ANQGSEA. CDR3 loop: CSVADGQGYEQYF.

The rearrangement uses TRBV6-5 and TRBJ2-5. CDR3 length equals 14 residues. Germline V gene lookup returns CDR1 MNHEY and CDR2 SVGAGI. CDR3 residues: CASSYDDGKETQYF.

The chain joins TRBV5-3 to TRBJ1-5; TCRdb names TRBD1, which stays unverified in the absence of DNA. TRBV5-3 is flagged as an ORF with uncertain function. The CDR3 is 18 residues long. CDR3 residues: CARSCRDRGPYSNQPQHF.

The chain uses TRBV5-1 and TRBJ1-1. Germline values: CDR1 SGHRS, CDR2 YFSETQ. This CDR3 has 13 residues. The CDR3 region is CASSLGSDTEAFF.

The chain employs TRBV20-1 and TRBJ1-1; no DNA is available, so the TRBD1 call from TCRdb remains unchecked. The CDR3 loop spans 13 amino acids. CDR1 and CDR2 (germline): DFQATT, SNEGSKA (reference sequence). The CDR3 region is CSARGRENTEAFF.

This chain joins TRBV2 and TRBJ2-5; the D gene TCRdb calls, TRBD1, cannot be checked with no DNA. The V gene's germline CDR1 is SNHLY and CDR2 FYNNEI. The CDR3 is made up of 14 amino acids. The CDR3 loop reads CASSEEGYRETQYF. The full variable domain, rest sourced from reference TRBV2 and TRBJ2-5, is EPEVTQTPSHQVTQMGQEVILRCVPISNHLYFYWYRQILGQKVEFLVSFYNNEISEKSEIFDDQFSVERPDGSNFTLKIRSTKLEDSAMYFCASSEEGYRETQYFGPGTRLLVL.

The rearrangement links TRBV11-3 to TRBJ2-1; the D call from TCRdb, TRBD2, cannot be confirmed without DNA. Looked up from germline, CDR1 is SGHNT and CDR2 is YENEEA. The CDR3 loop spans 13 amino acids. This CDR3 is CASSLAGGDEQFF.

The genes are TRBV7-8 and TRBJ2-3; without DNA, the TCRdb call of TRBD1 cannot be checked. This CDR3 has 16 residues. The germline CDR1 and CDR2 sequences are SGHVS and FQNEAQ. The CDR3 loop is CASSPGKRARGDTQYF.

V is TRBV6-6 and J is TRBJ1-1. Germline V gives CDR1 MNHNY, CDR2 SVGAGI (reference sequence). CDR3 length: 15 residues. The chain's CDR3 is CASSYMGVGNTEAFF.

The chain uses TRBV6-4 and TRBJ2-3. The germline V gene encodes CDR1 MRHNA and CDR2 SNTAGT. CDR3 length: 14 amino acids. This CDR3 reads CASSEDGSADTQYF.

The chain employs TRBV6-1 and TRBJ2-5; the TCRdb call, TRBD2, lacks DNA for checking. The CDR3 totals 15 residues. The germline V gene has CDR1 MNHNS and CDR2 SASEGT. The chain's CDR3 is CATLLLAGVRETQYF.

The chain combines TRBV18 with TRBJ1-1. The CDR3 contains 15 residues. Looked up from germline, CDR1 is KGHSH and CDR2 is LQKENI. The CDR3 loop reads CASSPPEGYGTEAFF.

The chain recombines TRBV3-1 with TRBJ1-1. The CDR3 has 15 residues. Germline V gene lookup returns CDR1 LGHDT and CDR2 YNNKEL (reference sequence). CDR3 sequence: CASSQEVEWGTEAFF.

The rearrangement links TRBV7-9 to TRBJ2-3; the TCRdb D gene call, TRBD2, has no DNA to confirm it. CDR1 and CDR2 from the germline V gene are SEHNR and FQNEAQ (reference sequence). The CDR3 totals 15 residues. CDR3: CASSGWERDTDTQYF.

The genes are TRBV5-5 and TRBJ2-1. Germline lookup yields CDR1 SGHKS and CDR2 YYEKEE (reference sequence). This CDR3 has 12 amino acids. CDR3: CASSLEFGEQFF. Together with reference TRBV5-5 and TRBJ2-1, the CDR3 gives the full variable domain: DAGVTQSPTHLIKTRGQQVTLRCSPISGHKSVSWYQQVLGQGPQFIFQYYEKEERGRGNFPDRFSARQFPNYSSELNVNALLLGDSALYLCASSLEFGEQFFGPGTRLTVL.

The chain carries TRBV20-1 and TRBJ2-1. This CDR3 region has 17 residues. Per germline, CDR1 DFQATT and CDR2 SNEGSKA (reference sequence). CDR3 protein: CSARDTLAVRRYNEQFF.